Listed here are 19 T cell receptor beta chains from one sample, sequenced in a study of graft-versus-host responses after intestinal transplantation. Clones were read by immunoSEQ multiplex PCR, and TCRdb kept only the in-frame ones, dropping some. Of 80,000 to 100,000 clones listed, about 94% are singletons. Their antigens are not known. The sequences come from unstimulated CD4+ T cells sorted from spleen or lymph node cells, collected before intestinal transplant. The receptors here all came from a human donor who received an intestinal transplant.

V is TRBV6-6 and J is TRBJ1-2; the D gene is possibly TRBD1 (6 bases). Trimming left V 3 bases short and J 7 bases short, with 15 bases between. This CDR3 is built from 14 residues. Germline CDR1 MNHNY, CDR2 SVGAGI (reference sequence). CDR3 nucleotide sequence: TGTGCCAGCAGTTATACTACAGGGATCTCTGGCTACACCTTC. Its translation is CASSYTTGISGYTF.

This chain links TRBV28 with TRBJ1-1; D call uncertain. From germline, CDR1 is MDHEN and CDR2 SYDVKM. The CDR3 length is 13 residues. Trimming stripped 4 bases from V and 0 bases from J, with 6 bases between. The CDR3 loop is CASSSSMNTEAFF. CDR3 sequence (DNA): TGTGCCAGCAGTTCAAGCATGAACACTGAAGCTTTCTTT.

Regarding this clone: The same CDR3 arises from other DNA sequences in this sample as well. The chain recombines TRBV7-9 with TRBJ2-1; 7 bases match TRBD2. CDR3 length: 16 amino acids. V lost 5 bases and J lost 6; bases outside the gene matches: 13. The germline V gene has CDR1 SEHNR and CDR2 FQNEAQ (reference sequence). The CDR3 here is CASSLRGGRELNEQFF. The CDR3 DNA reads TGTGCCAGCAGCCTTCGTGGGGGGAGGGAGCTCAATGAGCAGTTCTTC.

The V gene is TRBV27, the J gene TRBJ1-2, with D perhaps TRBD1 (5 bases). The CDR3 totals 14 residues. CDR1 and CDR2 (germline): MNHEY, SMNVEV (reference sequence). V lost 6 bases and J lost 6, with 17 bases in between. CDR3 sequence: CASSQLGGRDGYTF. CDR3 coding DNA: TGTGCCAGCAGCCAATTGGGCGGCAGGGATGGCTACACCTTC.

This chain uses TRBV5-4 with TRBJ1-1, with 10 positions matching TRBD1. Trimming removed 3 bases from V and 1 base from J; junction bases left unmatched: 6. The germline CDR1 and CDR2 sequences are SGHNT and YYREEE (reference sequence). The CDR3 sequence is 16 residues long. CDR3 residues: CASSSDRGLGNTEAFF. CDR3 sequence (DNA): TGTGCCAGCAGCTCTGACAGGGGGCTAGGGAACACTGAAGCTTTCTTT.

V usage is TRBV6-1 and J usage is TRBJ1-1; D is undetermined. Germline V gene sequence: CDR1 MNHNS, CDR2 SASEGT. V was clipped by 8 bases and J by 1 base, with 5 bases between them. The CDR3 sequence is 11 residues long. The CDR3 reads CASCQNTEAFF. The DNA for the CDR3 is TGTGCCAGCTGTCAGAACACTGAAGCTTTCTTT.

The chain carries TRBV11-3 and TRBJ1-1; 10 bases align to TRBD1. This CDR3 is built from 15 residues. Germline CDR1 SGHNT, CDR2 YENEEA. J gave up 5 bases and V 2 bases, and 5 bases lay outside the gene matches. The CDR3 region is CASSLSGQGGTEAFF. The CDR3 DNA follows: TGTGCCAGCAGCTTATCTGGACAGGGGGGGACTGAAGCTTTCTTT.

The chain joins TRBV4-2 to TRBJ2-1; 15 nucleotides line up with TRBD2. The germline V gene has CDR1 LGHNA and CDR2 YNFKEQ. Germline trimming cut 2 bases from V and 7 bases from J; bases unmatched to any gene: 9. The CDR3 loop spans 18 amino acids. CDR3 protein: CASSQYPQGTSGRNEQFF. In DNA form, the CDR3 reads TGTGCCAGCAGCCAATACCCCCAAGGGACTAGCGGGAGGAATGAGCAGTTCTTC.

The sample holds one count of this clone. The V gene is TRBV10-1, the J gene TRBJ2-3, with 12 bases aligning to TRBD2. Germline V gene data show CDR1 as WNHNN and CDR2 as SYGVQD (reference sequence). The CDR3 extends over 17 amino acids. V lost 8 bases, J lost 3 bases, and 12 bases stayed unmatched. The CDR3 sequence: CASPLPRTSGETDTQYF. CDR3 coding DNA: TGCGCCAGCCCCCTCCCCCGGACTAGCGGGGAGACAGATACGCAGTATTTT.

This chain connects TRBV5-1 to TRBJ2-2, with 15 bases that match TRBD2. The CDR3 loop spans 17 amino acids. Germline CDR1 and CDR2: SGHRS and YFSETQ. V was clipped by 6 bases and J by 6 bases; unmatched bases: 9. The CDR3 nucleotides are TGCGCCAGCACCAGGACTAGCGGGAGGGCCGGCGCCGGGGAGCTGTTTTTT. It codes for CASTRTSGRAGAGELFF.

The V call is TRBV6-6, the J call TRBJ2-3; perhaps TRBD2 as D (6 bases). The CDR3 covers 15 residues. V was clipped by 3 bases and J by 0 bases, with 10 bases between them. Germline lookup yields CDR1 MNHNY and CDR2 SVGAGI (reference sequence). The CDR3 region is CASSYTGASTDTQYF. CDR3 nucleotide sequence: TGTGCCAGCAGTTATACGGGAGCTAGCACAGATACGCAGTATTTT.

Points on this clone: Within the sample, other DNA sequences also encode this same CDR3. This chain links TRBV29-1 with TRBJ1-4; D may be TRBD1 (6 bases). Trimming took 6 bases from V and 3 from J, leaving 23 bases between them. CDR1 is SQVTM and CDR2 is ANQGSEA in the germline V gene. CDR3 length equals 17 residues. The CDR3 DNA reads as TGCAGCGTCACGCCTGCCATTTCAGGGGTAGCTAATGAAAAACTGTTTTTT. Protein product: CSVTPAISGVANEKLFF.

This clone was found once. This chain connects TRBV2 to TRBJ2-1, with 11 nucleotides matching TRBD2. V shed 1 base, J shed 4 bases, and the junction held 6 bases outside the gene matches. The CDR3 extends over 17 amino acids. Germline values: CDR1 SNHLY, CDR2 FYNNEI. In DNA, the CDR3 is TGTGCCAGCAGTGAAGTTGGCGGGACTAGCGGTTACAATGAGCAGTTCTTC. It translates to CASSEVGGTSGYNEQFF.

The chain recombines TRBV15 with TRBJ2-2; TRBD1 is a possible D gene (6 bases). Germline V gives CDR1 LNHNV, CDR2 YYDKDF (reference sequence). Deletions cut 4 bases from V and 1 base from J, with 19 bases between. CDR3 length equals 18 residues. CDR3 bases: TGTGCCACCAGCACTCCCCCGGGACAAGAATGGAACACCGGGGAGCTGTTTTTT. It encodes CATSTPPGQEWNTGELFF.

The V call is TRBV13, the J call TRBJ2-3; 7 bases agree with TRBD1. The germline CDR1 and CDR2 sequences are PRHDT and FYEKMQ (reference sequence). Unmatched junction bases numbered 12, after V lost 5 bases and J lost 7 bases. The CDR3 contains 15 residues. The CDR3 bases are TGTGCCAGCAGCATCGTGACAGGGACGGGGAATACGCAGTATTTT. It is translated as CASSIVTGTGNTQYF.

This clone was seen a single time. This chain uses TRBV12-2 with TRBJ2-7; the D call of TRBD2 is as the table states it, not checked on the DNA. TRBV12-2 is given as a pseudogene. The CDR3 length is 16 residues. The CDR3 DNA reads as TGTGCAAGTCGCTCTGGGGAAGGCGGGGCCCCCTACGAGCAGTACTTC. This sequence encodes CASRSGEGGAPYEQYF.

The chain couples TRBV5-6 to TRBJ2-4; a possible D gene is TRBD1 (5 bases). CDR1 and CDR2 (germline): SGHDT, YYEEEE. V was cut by 2 bases and J by 8 bases, with 14 bases left in between. This CDR3 contains 14 residues. CDR3 bases: TGTGCCAGCAGCTTAACCAGGGTTCTGGACATTCAGTACTTC. It yields the protein CASSLTRVLDIQYF.

The V and J genes are TRBV5-1 and TRBJ2-5, with 15 bases identical to TRBD2. The J segment lost 5 bases and the V segment lost 0 bases, leaving 8 bases of the junction unmatched. The CDR3 sequence is 18 residues long. CDR1 is SGHRS, CDR2 YFSETQ, per germline. The chain's CDR3 is CASSLEGLAGGHGETQYF. CDR3 nucleotides: TGCGCCAGCAGCTTGGAGGGACTAGCGGGGGGCCACGGGGAGACCCAGTACTTC.

CDR3 DNA: TGTGCCAGCAGCGTAGTGGAGGGCCGGTACAATGAGCAGTTCTTC. Protein sequence: CASSVVEGRYNEQFF. This sequence joins TRBV9 and TRBJ2-1, with D perhaps matching TRBD2 (6 bases). Trimming cost V 0 bases and J 4 bases, with 11 bases left between them. This CDR3 comprises 15 residues. Per the germline V gene, CDR1 is SGDLS and CDR2 is YYNGEE. Full variable domain (remainder filled in from reference TRBV9 and TRBJ2-1): DSGVTQTPKHLITATGQRVTLRCSPRSGDLSVYWYQQSLDQGLQFLIQYYNGEERAKGNILERFSAQQFPDLHSELNLSSLELGDSALYFCASSVVEGRYNEQFFGPGTRLTVL.